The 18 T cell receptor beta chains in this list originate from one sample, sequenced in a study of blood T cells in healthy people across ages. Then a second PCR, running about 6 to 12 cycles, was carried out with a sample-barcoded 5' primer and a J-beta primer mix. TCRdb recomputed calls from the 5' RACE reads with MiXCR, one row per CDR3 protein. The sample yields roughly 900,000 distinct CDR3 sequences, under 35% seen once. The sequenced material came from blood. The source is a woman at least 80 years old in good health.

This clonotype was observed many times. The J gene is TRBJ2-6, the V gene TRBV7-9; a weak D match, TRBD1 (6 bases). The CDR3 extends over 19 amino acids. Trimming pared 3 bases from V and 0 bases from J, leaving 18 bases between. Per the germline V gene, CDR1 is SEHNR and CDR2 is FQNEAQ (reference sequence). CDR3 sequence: CASSFSGAGEHSGANVLTF. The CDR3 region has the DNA TGTGCCAGCAGCTTTTCCGGGGCAGGGGAACACTCTGGGGCCAACGTCCTGACTTTC.

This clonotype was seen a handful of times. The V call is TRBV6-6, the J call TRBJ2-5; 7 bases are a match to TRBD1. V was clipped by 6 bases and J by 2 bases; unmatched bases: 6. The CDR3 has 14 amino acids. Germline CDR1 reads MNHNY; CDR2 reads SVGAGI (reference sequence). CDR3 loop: CASRYETGQETQYF. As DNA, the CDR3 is TGTGCCAGCAGATACGAGACAGGGCAAGAGACCCAGTACTTC.

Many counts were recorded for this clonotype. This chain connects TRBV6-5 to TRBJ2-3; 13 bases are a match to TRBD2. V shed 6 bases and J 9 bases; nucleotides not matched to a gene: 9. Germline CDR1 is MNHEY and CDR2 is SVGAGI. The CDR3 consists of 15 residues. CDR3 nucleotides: TGTGCCAGCAGCGCCCGACTAGCGGGGGGAAACACGCAGTATTTT. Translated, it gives CASSARLAGGNTQYF.

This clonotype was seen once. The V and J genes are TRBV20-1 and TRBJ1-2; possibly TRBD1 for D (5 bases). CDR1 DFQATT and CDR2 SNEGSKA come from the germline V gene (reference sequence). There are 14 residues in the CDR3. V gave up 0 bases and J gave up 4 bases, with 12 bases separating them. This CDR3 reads CSARDIQGRYGYTF. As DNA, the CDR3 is TGCAGTGCTAGAGATATTCAGGGACGCTATGGCTACACCTTC.

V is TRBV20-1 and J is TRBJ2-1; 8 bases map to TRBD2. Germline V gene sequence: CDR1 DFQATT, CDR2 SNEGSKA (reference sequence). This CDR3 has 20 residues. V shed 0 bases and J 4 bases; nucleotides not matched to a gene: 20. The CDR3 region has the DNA TGCAGTGCTAGAGATCCCCGGCGGGCGGGGGGCCCCAGTAGGTACAATGAGCAGTTCTTC. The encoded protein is CSARDPRRAGGPSRYNEQFF.

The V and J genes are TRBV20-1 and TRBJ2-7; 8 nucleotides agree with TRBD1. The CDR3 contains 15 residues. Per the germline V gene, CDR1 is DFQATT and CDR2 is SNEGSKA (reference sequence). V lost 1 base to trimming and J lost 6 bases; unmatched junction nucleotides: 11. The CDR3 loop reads CSARGRGHVPGEQYF. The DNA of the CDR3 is TGCAGTGCTAGAGGCAGGGGGCACGTTCCCGGCGAGCAGTACTTC.

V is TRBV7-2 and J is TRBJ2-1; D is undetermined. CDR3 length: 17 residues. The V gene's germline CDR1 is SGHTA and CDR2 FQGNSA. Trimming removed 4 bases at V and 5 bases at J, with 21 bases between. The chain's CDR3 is CASSSHERVRKHNEQFF. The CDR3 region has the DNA TGTGCCAGCAGCTCCCACGAACGGGTCCGGAAGCACAATGAGCAGTTCTTC.

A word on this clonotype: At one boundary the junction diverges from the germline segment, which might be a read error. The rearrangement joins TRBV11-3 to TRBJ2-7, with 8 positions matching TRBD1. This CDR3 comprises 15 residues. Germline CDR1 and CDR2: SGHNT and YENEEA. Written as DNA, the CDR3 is TGTGCCAGCAGCCTCTTCGGACAGGGTGAAGAGACCCAGGACTTC. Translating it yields CASSLFGQGEETQDF.

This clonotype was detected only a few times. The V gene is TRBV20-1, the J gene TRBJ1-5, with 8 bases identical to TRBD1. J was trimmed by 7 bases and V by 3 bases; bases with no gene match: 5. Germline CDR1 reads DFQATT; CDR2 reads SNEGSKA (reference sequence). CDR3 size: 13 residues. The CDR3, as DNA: TGCAGTGCTAGTCGTTCAGGGGGCCAGCCCCAGCATTTT. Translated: CSASRSGGQPQHF.

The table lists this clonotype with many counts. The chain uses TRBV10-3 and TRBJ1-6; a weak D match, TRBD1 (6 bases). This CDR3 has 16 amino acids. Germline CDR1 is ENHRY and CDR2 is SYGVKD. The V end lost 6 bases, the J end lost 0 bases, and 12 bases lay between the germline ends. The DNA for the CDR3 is TGTGCCATCAGACCTGAACAGGGCTCCTATAATTCACCCCTCCACTTT. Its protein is CAIRPEQGSYNSPLHF.

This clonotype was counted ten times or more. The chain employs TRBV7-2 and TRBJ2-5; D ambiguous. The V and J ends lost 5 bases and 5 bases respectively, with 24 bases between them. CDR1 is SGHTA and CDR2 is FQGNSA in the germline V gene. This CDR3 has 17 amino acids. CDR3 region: CASSPRVQRLVGETQYF. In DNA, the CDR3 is TGTGCCAGCAGCCCTAGGGTTCAGAGGCTAGTGGGTGAGACCCAGTACTTC.

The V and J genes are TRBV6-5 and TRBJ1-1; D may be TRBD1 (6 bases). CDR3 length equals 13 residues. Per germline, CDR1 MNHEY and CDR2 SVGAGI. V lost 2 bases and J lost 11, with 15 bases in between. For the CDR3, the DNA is TGTGCCAGCAGTTACCCCGTGGGGGGGCGGGCTTTCTTT. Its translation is CASSYPVGGRAFF.

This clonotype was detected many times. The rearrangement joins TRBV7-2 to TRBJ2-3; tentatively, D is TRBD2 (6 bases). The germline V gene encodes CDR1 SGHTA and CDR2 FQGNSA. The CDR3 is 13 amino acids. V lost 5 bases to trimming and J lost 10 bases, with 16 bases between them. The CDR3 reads CASSTPGGVSQYF. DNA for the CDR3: TGTGCCAGCAGCACTCCCGGCGGGGTCTCGCAGTATTTT. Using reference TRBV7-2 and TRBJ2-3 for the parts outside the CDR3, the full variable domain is GAGVSQSPSNKVTEKGKDVELRCDPISGHTALYWYRQSLGQGLEFLIYFQGNSAPDKSGLPSDRFSAERTGGSVSTLTIQRTQQEDSAVYLCASSTPGGVSQYFGPGTRLTVL.

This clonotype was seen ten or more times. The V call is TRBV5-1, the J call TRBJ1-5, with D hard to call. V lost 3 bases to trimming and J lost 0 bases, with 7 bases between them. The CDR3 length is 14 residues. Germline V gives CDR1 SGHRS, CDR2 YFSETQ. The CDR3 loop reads CASSSEGSNQPQHF. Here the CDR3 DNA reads TGCGCCAGCAGCTCCGAGGGTAGCAATCAGCCCCAGCATTTT.

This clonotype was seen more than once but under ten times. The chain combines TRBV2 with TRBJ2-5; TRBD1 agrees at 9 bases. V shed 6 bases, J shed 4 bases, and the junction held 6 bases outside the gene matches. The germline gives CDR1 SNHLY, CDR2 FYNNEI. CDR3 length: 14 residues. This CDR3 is CASSRRQGGETQYF. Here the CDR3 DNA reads TGTGCCAGCAGCCGAAGACAGGGGGGAGAGACCCAGTACTTC.

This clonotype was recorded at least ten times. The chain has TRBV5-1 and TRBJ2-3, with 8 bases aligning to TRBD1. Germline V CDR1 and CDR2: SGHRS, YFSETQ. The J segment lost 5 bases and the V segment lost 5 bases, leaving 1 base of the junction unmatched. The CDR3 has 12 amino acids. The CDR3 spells CASRTGEDTQYF. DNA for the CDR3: TGCGCCAGCAGGACAGGGGAAGATACGCAGTATTTT.

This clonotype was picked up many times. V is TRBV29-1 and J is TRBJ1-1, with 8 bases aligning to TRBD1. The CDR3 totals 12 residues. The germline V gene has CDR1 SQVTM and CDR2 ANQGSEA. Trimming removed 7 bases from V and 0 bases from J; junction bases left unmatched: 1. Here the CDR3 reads CSGDRLNTEAFF. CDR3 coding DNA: TGCAGCGGGGACAGGCTGAACACTGAAGCTTTCTTT.

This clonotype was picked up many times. The CDR3 DNA is TGCAGTGCTCTTGGGGGACGGTATGGCTACACCTTC. This sequence encodes CSALGGRYGYTF. The chain is built from TRBV20-1 and TRBJ1-2; D possibly corresponds to TRBD1 (5 bases). Germline V gene sequence: CDR1 DFQATT, CDR2 SNEGSKA (reference sequence). This CDR3 is 12 amino acids long. Trimming removed 5 bases at V and 5 bases at J, with 12 bases between.